This TCR beta chain was recorded in a study of T-cell memory formation after mild COVID-19. MiXCR was run by TCRdb on the 5' RACE reads, yielding one entry per CDR3 protein. Among about 340,000 distinct CDR3 sequences listed, about 15% were seen once. The CDR3 is 16 residues long. V was clipped by 6 bases and J by 2 bases; unmatched bases: 9. The germline gives CDR1 MNHNY, CDR2 SVGAGI (reference sequence). There are a few counts of this clonotype. The sequenced material came from PBMCs or a T cell subset sorted from them (not recorded which). This sequence originates from a man younger than 35 who had mild COVID-19 (a few samples of this study predate the infection). Cell type and time point are not known. This rearrangement joins TRBV6-6 to TRBJ2-7, with 11 bases matching TRBD1. This CDR3 reads CASSHPSGQGAYEQYF. The CDR3 nucleotides are TGTGCCAGCAGCCACCCTTCGGGACAGGGGGCCTACGAGCAGTACTTC.